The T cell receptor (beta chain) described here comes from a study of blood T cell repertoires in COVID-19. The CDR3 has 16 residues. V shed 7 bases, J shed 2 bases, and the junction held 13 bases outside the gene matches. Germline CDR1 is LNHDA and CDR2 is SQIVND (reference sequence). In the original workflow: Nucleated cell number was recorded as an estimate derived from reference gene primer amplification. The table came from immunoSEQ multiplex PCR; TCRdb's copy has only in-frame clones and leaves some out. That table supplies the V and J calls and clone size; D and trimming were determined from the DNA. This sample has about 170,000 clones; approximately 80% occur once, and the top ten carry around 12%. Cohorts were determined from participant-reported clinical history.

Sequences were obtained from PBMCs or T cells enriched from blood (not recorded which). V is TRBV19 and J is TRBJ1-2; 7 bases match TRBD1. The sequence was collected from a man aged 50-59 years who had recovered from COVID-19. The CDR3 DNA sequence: TGTGCCAGTACCGGGCCCCGAACAGGGGTAAACTATGGCTACACCTTC. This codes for CASTGPRTGVNYGYTF.